The 23 T cell receptor beta chains below were found in one sample sequenced in a study of CD8 T cells in Susac syndrome. cDNA came from about 0.51 to 1 ug RNA primed by random hexamers. One entry per CDR3 protein, called by TCRdb with MiXCR from the immunoSEQ multiplex PCR reads. The table lists 150,000 to 200,000 distinct CDR3 sequences, 90% to 95% of them singletons, with 0.12% in the top ten. Sequenced: CD4+ T cells from PBMCs. The receptors here all came from a human donor with Susac syndrome.

The chain uses TRBV9 and TRBJ2-1, with D perhaps matching TRBD2 (6 bases). The V gene lost 0 bases and the J gene lost 3 bases, with 16 bases spanning the gap. The germline CDR1 and CDR2 sequences are SGDLS and YYNGEE. The CDR3 has 17 amino acids. DNA of the CDR3: TGTGCCAGCAGCGTAGCCGGGGGAGACAGCGTCTACAATGAGCAGTTCTTC. It translates to CASSVAGGDSVYNEQFF. Supplemented by reference TRBV9 and TRBJ2-1, the full variable domain reads DSGVTQTPKHLITATGQRVTLRCSPRSGDLSVYWYQQSLDQGLQFLIQYYNGEERAKGNILERFSAQQFPDLHSELNLSSLELGDSALYFCASSVAGGDSVYNEQFFGPGTRLTVL.

The chain combines TRBV5-1 with TRBJ2-7; possible D gene TRBD1, 5 bases. In germline, CDR1 is SGHRS, CDR2 YFSETQ. V dropped 4 bases and J dropped 1 base, with 18 bases sitting between them. The CDR3 runs 16 residues. The CDR3 DNA reads TGCGCCAGCAGCCCCCCAGGGAATAGTGCGTCCTACGAGCAGTACTTC. Translated: CASSPPGNSASYEQYF. Full variable domain (outside the CDR3, taken from reference TRBV5-1 and TRBJ2-7): KAGVTQTPRYLIKTRGQQVTLSCSPISGHRSVSWYQQTPGQGLQFLFEYFSETQRNKGNFPGRFSGRQFSNSRSEMNVSTLELGDSALYLCASSPPGNSASYEQYFGPGTRLTVT.

The chain links TRBV12-3 or TRBV12-4 to TRBJ2-6; no reliable D call. The CDR3 has 21 residues. Trimming removed 6 bases at V and 1 base at J, with 28 bases between. CDR3 loop: CASSANPGQKSGWSGANVLTF. CDR3 DNA sequence: TGTGCCAGCAGCGCCAACCCGGGCCAAAAGAGTGGTTGGTCTGGGGCCAACGTCCTGACTTTC.

The chain couples TRBV2 to TRBJ2-5, with TRBD2 as a possible D gene (6 bases). The V end was cut by 3 bases, the J end by 2 bases, with 16 bases between. Germline V gene lookup returns CDR1 SNHLY and CDR2 FYNNEI. CDR3 length: 16 residues. DNA for the CDR3: TGTGCCAGCAGTGAGGAATGGGCGGGACCTCAAGAGACCCAGTACTTC. Translated, it gives CASSEEWAGPQETQYF.

The V gene is TRBV19, the J gene TRBJ1-2; 9 bases agree with TRBD1. In germline, CDR1 is LNHDA, CDR2 SQIVND (reference sequence). The CDR3 extends over 15 amino acids. V trimming: 5 bases; J trimming: 0 bases; junction bases outside the gene matches: 4. The DNA of the CDR3 is TGTGCCAGTAGTTTCCGACAGGGGGCTAACTATGGCTACACCTTC. Protein sequence: CASSFRQGANYGYTF.

This chain connects TRBV10-1 to TRBJ2-3; D possibly corresponds to TRBD2 (6 bases). Germline-derived CDR1 and CDR2 are WNHNN and SYGVQD (reference sequence). Trimming pared 0 bases from V and 5 bases from J, leaving 12 bases between. The CDR3 contains 15 residues. CDR3 amino acids: CASSESGGVQDTQYF. CDR3 in DNA: TGCGCCAGCAGTGAGTCAGGAGGGGTCCAAGATACGCAGTATTTT.

The rearrangement links TRBV6-5 to TRBJ1-5; D uncertain. V shed 6 bases and J shed 0 bases, with 9 bases lying between them. Germline V gene lookup returns CDR1 MNHEY and CDR2 SVGAGI. The CDR3 extends over 14 amino acids. CDR3 protein: CASRAGSSNQPQHF. Written as DNA, the CDR3 is TGTGCCAGCAGGGCGGGGTCTAGCAATCAGCCCCAGCATTTT.

The chain carries TRBV20-1 and TRBJ1-1; a possible D gene is TRBD1 (6 bases). Between the trimmed V and J ends, which lost 2 bases and 5 bases, there was a span of 12 bases. CDR1 DFQATT and CDR2 SNEGSKA come from the germline V gene (reference sequence). This CDR3 comprises 13 residues. The CDR3 nucleotides are TGCAGTGCTAGATTACAGGGTCGGACTGAAGCTTTCTTT. This codes for CSARLQGRTEAFF.

The gene calls are TRBV12-3 or TRBV12-4 and TRBJ2-1; D possibly corresponds to TRBD2 (6 bases). The CDR3 runs to 12 residues. V lost 5 bases, J lost 10 bases, and 12 bases lay in between. CDR3 in amino acids: CASSRDSPEQFF. The CDR3 nucleotides read TGTGCCAGCAGTCGGGACTCCCCCGAGCAGTTCTTC.

The chain carries TRBV9 and TRBJ2-2; D perhaps matches TRBD2 (7 bases). The germline CDR1 and CDR2 sequences are SGDLS and YYNGEE. Between the trimmed V and J ends, which lost 4 bases and 5 bases, there was a span of 18 bases. The CDR3 loop spans 16 amino acids. CDR3 nucleotide sequence: TGTGCCAGCAGCCCCCGCGGCGGGGGCGGGACCGGGGAGCTGTTTTTT. Translating it yields CASSPRGGGGTGELFF.

This clonotype was seen only once. The chain has TRBV4-3 and TRBJ1-6; no reliable D call. From germline, CDR1 is LGHNA and CDR2 YSLEER. Trimming stripped 5 bases from V and 1 base from J, with 0 bases between. The CDR3 covers 12 residues. This chain's CDR3 is CASSSYNSPLHF. The CDR3 DNA reads as TGCGCCAGCAGCTCCTATAATTCACCCCTCCACTTT.

This sequence joins TRBV19 and TRBJ1-5; D possibly corresponds to TRBD1 (6 bases). Germline CDR1 is LNHDA and CDR2 is SQIVND (reference sequence). CDR3 length: 14 residues. Trimming cost V 4 bases and J 6 bases, with 13 bases left between them. Here the CDR3 reads CASSTRQATQPQHF. In nucleotides, the CDR3 is TGTGCCAGTAGTACACGACAGGCTACTCAGCCCCAGCATTTT.

V and J are TRBV4-2 and TRBJ2-3; D may be TRBD2 (6 bases). The ends were cut back, 2 bases at V and 0 bases at J, with 21 bases in the middle. Per the germline V gene, CDR1 is LGHNA and CDR2 is YNFKEQ. The length of the CDR3 is 19 residues. This CDR3 reads CASSQRATSLTPSTDTQYF. The CDR3 DNA is TGTGCCAGCAGCCAACGGGCGACTAGTTTAACCCCCAGCACAGATACGCAGTATTTT.

The genes are TRBV6-5 and TRBJ2-7; D not resolved. The germline CDR1 and CDR2 sequences are MNHEY and SVGAGI. This CDR3 is built from 12 residues. With 5 bases removed from V and 7 bases from J, the gap between germline ends came to 12 bases. The CDR3 region is CASSKFGGEQYF. The CDR3 bases are TGTGCCAGCAGTAAATTCGGCGGAGAGCAGTACTTC.

J is TRBJ1-1 and V is TRBV5-1; D perhaps matches TRBD1 (5 bases). Trimming left V 7 bases short and J 5 bases short, with 15 bases between. The germline gives CDR1 SGHRS, CDR2 YFSETQ. CDR3 length equals 13 residues. This CDR3 reads CASGRDWGTEAFF. Written as DNA, the CDR3 is TGCGCCAGCGGGAGGGACTGGGGAACTGAAGCTTTCTTT.

The chain carries TRBV2 and TRBJ2-2, with TRBD1 matching 10 bases. Germline V gene sequence: CDR1 SNHLY, CDR2 FYNNEI. Trimming removed 6 bases from V and 3 bases from J; junction bases left unmatched: 4. This CDR3 contains 15 residues. CDR3 in amino acids: CASRRQGADTGELFF. CDR3 coding DNA: TGTGCCAGCAGGAGACAGGGGGCGGACACCGGGGAGCTGTTTTTT.

This clonotype was seen a few times. The chain employs TRBV6-1 and TRBJ2-3; D is tentatively TRBD1 or TRBD2 (7 bases each). Trimming took off 6 bases at V and 4 bases at J, with 14 bases between the two ends. Germline CDR1 is MNHNS and CDR2 is SASEGT. This CDR3 has 14 amino acids. The CDR3: CASSRGGVADTQYF. In nucleotides, the CDR3 is TGTGCCAGCAGCAGGGGGGGGGTGGCAGATACGCAGTATTTT.

V and J are TRBV27 and TRBJ1-2; D is ambiguous. The CDR3 is 17 amino acids. Trimming stripped 8 bases from V and 2 bases from J, with 24 bases between. CDR1 is MNHEY and CDR2 is SMNVEV in the germline V gene (reference sequence). The CDR3 is CASPPSFFDGPNYGYTF. In nucleotides, the CDR3 is TGTGCCAGCCCCCCGTCTTTTTTCGACGGGCCGAACTATGGCTACACCTTC.

The chain uses TRBV15 and TRBJ1-1; D gene uncertain. The CDR3 contains 16 residues. Germline V gene lookup returns CDR1 LNHNV and CDR2 YYDKDF (reference sequence). The V end was cut by 0 bases, the J end by 5 bases, with 16 bases between. The CDR3 nucleotides are TGTGCCACCAGCAGAGATGGGCGAGGACCCCGGACTGAAGCTTTCTTT. Translating gives CATSRDGRGPRTEAFF. The entire variable domain, with the rest obtained from reference TRBV15 and TRBJ1-1, is as follows: DAMVIQNPRYQVTQFGKPVTLSCSQTLNHNVMYWYQQKSSQAPKLLFHYYDKDFNNEADTPDNFQSRRPNTSFCFLDIRSPGLGDTAMYLCATSRDGRGPRTEAFFGQGTRLTVV.

The genes are TRBV6-2 or TRBV6-3 and TRBJ2-3, with D perhaps assigned TRBD1 or TRBD2 (5 bases each). CDR1 MNHEY and CDR2 SVGEGT come from the germline V gene. V shed 4 bases and J shed 7 bases, with 12 bases lying between them. This CDR3 contains 13 residues. This CDR3 is CASSLGVENTQYF. CDR3 nucleotides: TGTGCCAGCAGTTTGGGGGTCGAGAATACGCAGTATTTT.

J is TRBJ2-4 and V is TRBV2; D might be TRBD1 (6 bases). This CDR3 spans 12 amino acids. Deletions cut 4 bases from V and 16 bases from J, with 17 bases between. CDR1 is SNHLY and CDR2 is FYNNEI in the germline V gene. Written as DNA, the CDR3 is TGTGCCAGCAGTGGACTTCTTGGGGGCCGATACTTC. It specifies CASSGLLGGRYF.

This chain links TRBV5-4 with TRBJ2-4; 9 bases are shared with TRBD1. The V segment lost 3 bases and the J segment 9 bases; nucleotides outside the gene matches: 7. Germline assignment: CDR1 SGHNT and CDR2 YYREEE (reference sequence). There are 14 residues in the CDR3. In DNA, the CDR3 is TGTGCCAGCAGCTCGGAGACAGGGGGGGGCATTCAGTACTTC. Encoded protein: CASSSETGGGIQYF.

The chain carries TRBV7-3 and TRBJ1-1, with 10 bases identical to TRBD1. V dropped 2 bases and J dropped 11; count of bases not matched to a gene: 2. The CDR3 is 12 amino acids. Germline V gives CDR1 SGHTA, CDR2 FQGTGA. The CDR3 here is CASSLGTGEAFF. Written as DNA, the CDR3 is TGTGCCAGCAGCTTAGGGACAGGGGAGGCTTTCTTT.